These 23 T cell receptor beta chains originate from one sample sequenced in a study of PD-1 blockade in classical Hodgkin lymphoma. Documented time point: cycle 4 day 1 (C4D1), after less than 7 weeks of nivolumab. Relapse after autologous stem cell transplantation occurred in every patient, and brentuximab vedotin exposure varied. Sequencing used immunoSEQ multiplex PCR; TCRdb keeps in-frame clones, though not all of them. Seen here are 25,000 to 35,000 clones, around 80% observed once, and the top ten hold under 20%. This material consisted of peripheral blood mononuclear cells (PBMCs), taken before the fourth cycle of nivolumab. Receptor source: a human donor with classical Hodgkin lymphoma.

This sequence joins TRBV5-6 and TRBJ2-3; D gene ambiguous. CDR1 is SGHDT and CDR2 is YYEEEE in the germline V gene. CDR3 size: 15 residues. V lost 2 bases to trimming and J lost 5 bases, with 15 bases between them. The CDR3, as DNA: TGTGCCAGCAGCTTCAGCTGGCTCCTCGGAGATACGCAGTATTTT. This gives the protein CASSFSWLLGDTQYF.

The CDR3 DNA reads as TGTGCCAGCAGTTACGTTGGGGACAGAAATGGCTACACCTTC. It codes for CASSYVGDRNGYTF. V and J are TRBV6-6 and TRBJ1-2; 7 bases agree with TRBD1. This CDR3 is built from 14 residues. Unmatched junction bases numbered 6, after V lost 2 bases and J lost 6 bases. The germline gives CDR1 MNHNY, CDR2 SVGAGI (reference sequence).

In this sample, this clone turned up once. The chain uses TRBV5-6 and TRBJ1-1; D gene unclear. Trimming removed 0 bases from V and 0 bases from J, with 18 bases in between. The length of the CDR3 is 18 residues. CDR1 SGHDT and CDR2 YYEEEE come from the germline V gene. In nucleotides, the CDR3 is TGTGCCAGCAGCTTGGCTTGGAGCCAACTACCCATGAACACTGAAGCTTTCTTT. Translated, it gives CASSLAWSQLPMNTEAFF.

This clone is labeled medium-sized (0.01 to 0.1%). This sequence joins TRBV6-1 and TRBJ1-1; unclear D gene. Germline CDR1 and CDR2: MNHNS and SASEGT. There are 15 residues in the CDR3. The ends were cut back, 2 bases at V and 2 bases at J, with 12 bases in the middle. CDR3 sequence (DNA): TGTGCCAGCAGTGAATTGCCCGATATTAACACTGAAGCTTTCTTT. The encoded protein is CASSELPDINTEAFF.

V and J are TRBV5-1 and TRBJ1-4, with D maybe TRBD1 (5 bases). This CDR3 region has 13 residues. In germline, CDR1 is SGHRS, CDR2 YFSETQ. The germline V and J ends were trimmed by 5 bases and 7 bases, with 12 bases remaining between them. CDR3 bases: TGCGCCAGCAGTAGGGGTGCGAGTGAAAAACTGTTTTTT. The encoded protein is CASSRGASEKLFF.

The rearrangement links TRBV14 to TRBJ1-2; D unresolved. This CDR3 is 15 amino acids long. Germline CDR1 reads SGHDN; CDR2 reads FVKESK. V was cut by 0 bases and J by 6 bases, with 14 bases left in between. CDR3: CASSQDIRAGNGYTF. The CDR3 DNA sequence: TGTGCCAGCAGCCAAGATATAAGGGCTGGGAATGGCTACACCTTC. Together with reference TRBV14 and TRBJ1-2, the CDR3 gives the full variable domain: EAGVTQFPSHSVIEKGQTVTLRCDPISGHDNLYWYRRVMGKEIKFLLHFVKESKQDESGMPNNRFLAERTGGTYSTLKVQPAELEDSGVYFCASSQDIRAGNGYTFGSGTRLTVV.

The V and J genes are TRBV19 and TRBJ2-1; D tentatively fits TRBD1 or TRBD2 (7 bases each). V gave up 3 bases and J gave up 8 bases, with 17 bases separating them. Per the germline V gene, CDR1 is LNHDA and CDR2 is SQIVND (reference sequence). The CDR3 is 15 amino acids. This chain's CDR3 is CASSMGRGRWYEQFF. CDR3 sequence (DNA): TGTGCCAGTAGTATGGGGAGGGGGCGATGGTATGAGCAGTTCTTC.

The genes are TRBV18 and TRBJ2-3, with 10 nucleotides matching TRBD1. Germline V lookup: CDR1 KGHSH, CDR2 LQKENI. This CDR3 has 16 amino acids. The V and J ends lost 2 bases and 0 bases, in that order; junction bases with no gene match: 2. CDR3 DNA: TGTGCCAGCTCACCAAGGGGACAGGGGAGCACAGATACGCAGTATTTT. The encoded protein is CASSPRGQGSTDTQYF.

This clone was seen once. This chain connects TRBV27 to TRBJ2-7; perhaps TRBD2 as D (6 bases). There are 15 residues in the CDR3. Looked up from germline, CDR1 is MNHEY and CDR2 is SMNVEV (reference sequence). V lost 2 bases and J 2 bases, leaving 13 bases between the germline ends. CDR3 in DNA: TGTGCCAGCAGTTTAATGGGGGGAAGGGCCTACGAGCAGTACTTC. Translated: CASSLMGGRAYEQYF.

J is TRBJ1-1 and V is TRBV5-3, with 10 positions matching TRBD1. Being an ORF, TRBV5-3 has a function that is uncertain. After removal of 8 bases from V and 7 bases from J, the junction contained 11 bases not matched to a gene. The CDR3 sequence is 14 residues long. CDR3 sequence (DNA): TGTGCCAGCAGCCCGGACAGGGGGGCTGGTGAAGCTTTCTTT. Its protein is CASSPDRGAGEAFF.

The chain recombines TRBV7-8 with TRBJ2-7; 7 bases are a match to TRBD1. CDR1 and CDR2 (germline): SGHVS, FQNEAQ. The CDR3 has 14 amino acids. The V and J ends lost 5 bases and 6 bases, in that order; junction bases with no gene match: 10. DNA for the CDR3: TGTGCCAGCAGCACGGACAGGTCCCCATCCGAGCAGTACTTC. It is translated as CASSTDRSPSEQYF.

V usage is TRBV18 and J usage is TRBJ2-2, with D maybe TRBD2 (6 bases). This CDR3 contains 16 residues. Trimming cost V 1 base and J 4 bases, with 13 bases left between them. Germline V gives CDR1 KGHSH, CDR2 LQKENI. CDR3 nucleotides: TGTGCCAGCTCACCACAAGTCGGGGGATCCACCGGGGAGCTGTTTTTT. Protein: CASSPQVGGSTGELFF.

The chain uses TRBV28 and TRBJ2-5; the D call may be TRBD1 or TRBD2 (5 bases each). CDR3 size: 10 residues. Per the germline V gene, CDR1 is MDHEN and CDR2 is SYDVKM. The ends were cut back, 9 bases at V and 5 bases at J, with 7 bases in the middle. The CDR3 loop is CASRGETQYF. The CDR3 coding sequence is TGTGCCAGTCGGGGCGAGACCCAGTACTTC.

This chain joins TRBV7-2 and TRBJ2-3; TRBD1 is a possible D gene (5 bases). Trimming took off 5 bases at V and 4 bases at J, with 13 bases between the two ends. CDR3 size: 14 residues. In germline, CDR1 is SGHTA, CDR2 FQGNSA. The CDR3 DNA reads TGTGCCAGCAGCCCCCAAACAGGCGCAGATACGCAGTATTTT. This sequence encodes CASSPQTGADTQYF.

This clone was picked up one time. The CDR3 nucleotides are TGCGCCACCTCTAGCGGGGGGGCCGTCACAGATACGCAGTATTTT. Encoded protein: CATSSGGAVTDTQYF. This chain links TRBV5-1 with TRBJ2-3, with TRBD2 matching 12 bases. This CDR3 spans 15 amino acids. Germline V CDR1 and CDR2: SGHRS, YFSETQ. Germline trimming cut 9 bases from V and 2 bases from J; bases unmatched to any gene: 7.

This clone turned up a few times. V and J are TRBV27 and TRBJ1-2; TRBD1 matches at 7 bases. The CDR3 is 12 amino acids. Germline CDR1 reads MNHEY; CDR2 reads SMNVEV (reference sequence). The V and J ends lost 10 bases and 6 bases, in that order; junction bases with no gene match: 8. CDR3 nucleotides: TGTGCCACCACTACAGGGGAGCATGGCTACACCTTC. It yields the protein CATTTGEHGYTF.

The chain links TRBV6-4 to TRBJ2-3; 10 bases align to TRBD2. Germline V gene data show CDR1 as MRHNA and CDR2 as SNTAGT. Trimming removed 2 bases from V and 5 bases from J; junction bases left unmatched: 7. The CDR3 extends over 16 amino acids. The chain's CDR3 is CASSDRSGGAVDTQYF. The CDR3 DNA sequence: TGTGCCAGCAGTGACAGAAGCGGGGGGGCCGTAGATACGCAGTATTTT.

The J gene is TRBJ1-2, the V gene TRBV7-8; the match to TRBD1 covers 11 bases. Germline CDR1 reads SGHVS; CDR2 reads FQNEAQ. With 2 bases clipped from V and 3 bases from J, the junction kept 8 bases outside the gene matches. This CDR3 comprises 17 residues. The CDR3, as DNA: TGTGCCAGCAGCTTATTGGGACAGGGGGTAGAAGACTATGGCTACACCTTC. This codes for CASSLLGQGVEDYGYTF.

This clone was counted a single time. The CDR3 sequence is CASSLTAFQPQHF. The CDR3 DNA reads as TGTGCCAGCAGCTTGACGGCTTTTCAGCCCCAGCATTTT. The chain recombines TRBV7-6 with TRBJ1-5; no clear D gene. V lost 3 bases to trimming and J lost 6 bases, with 9 bases between them. The CDR3 contains 13 residues. Germline values: CDR1 SGHVS, CDR2 FNYEAQ.

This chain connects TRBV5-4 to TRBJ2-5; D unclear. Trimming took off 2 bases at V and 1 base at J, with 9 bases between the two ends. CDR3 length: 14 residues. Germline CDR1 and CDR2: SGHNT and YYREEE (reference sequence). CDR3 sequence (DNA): TGTGCCAGCAGCTTCACGGATACCCAAGAGACCCAGTACTTC. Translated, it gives CASSFTDTQETQYF. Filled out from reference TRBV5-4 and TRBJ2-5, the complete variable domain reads ETGVTQSPTHLIKTRGQQVTLRCSSQSGHNTVSWYQQALGQGPQFIFQYYREEENGRGNFPPRFSGLQFPNYSSELNVNALELDDSALYLCASSFTDTQETQYFGPGTRLLVL.

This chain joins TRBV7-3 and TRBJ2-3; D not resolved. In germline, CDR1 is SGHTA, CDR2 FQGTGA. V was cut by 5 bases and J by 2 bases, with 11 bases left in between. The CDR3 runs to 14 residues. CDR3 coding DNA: TGTGCCAGCAGCGACGGGTCCTCCACAGATACGCAGTATTTT. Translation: CASSDGSSTDTQYF.

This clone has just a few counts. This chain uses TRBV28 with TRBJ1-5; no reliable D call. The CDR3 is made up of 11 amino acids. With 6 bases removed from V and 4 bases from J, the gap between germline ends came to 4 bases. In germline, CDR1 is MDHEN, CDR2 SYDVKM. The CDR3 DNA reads TGTGCCAGCAGCGGGAATCAGCCCCAGCATTTT. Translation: CASSGNQPQHF.

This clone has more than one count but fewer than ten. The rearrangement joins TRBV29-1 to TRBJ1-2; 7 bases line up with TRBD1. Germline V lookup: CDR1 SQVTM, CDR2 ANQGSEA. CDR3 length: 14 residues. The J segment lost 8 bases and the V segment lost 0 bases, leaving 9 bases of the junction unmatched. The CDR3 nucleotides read TGCAGCGTTGAAGATAGTGTAACAGGGGAAGGCTACACCTTC. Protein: CSVEDSVTGEGYTF.